This T cell receptor (beta chain) came from a study of cytomegalovirus exposure and HLA in healthy donors. V dropped 3 bases and J dropped 2; count of bases not matched to a gene: 2. In germline, CDR1 is SGHNT, CDR2 YYREEE (reference sequence). The CDR3 runs 14 residues. It was with 60 Vbeta and 13 Jbeta primers that the PCR ran. Only in-frame clones appear in the TCRdb table, and some are missing; sequencing was by immunoSEQ multiplex PCR. The sample has 100,000 or so clones; about 68% are singletons. Material for sequencing was PBMCs. The V gene is TRBV5-4, the J gene TRBJ2-7, with 10 bases fitting TRBD1. The receptor was isolated from a male donor in good health and CMV-seropositive. CDR3 DNA sequence: TGTGCCAGCAGCTGGGGGACAGGGGCCTACGAGCAGTACTTC. This codes for CASSWGTGAYEQYF. Using reference TRBV5-4 and TRBJ2-7 for the parts outside the CDR3, the full variable domain is ETGVTQSPTHLIKTRGQQVTLRCSSQSGHNTVSWYQQALGQGPQFIFQYYREEENGRGNFPPRFSGLQFPNYSSELNVNALELDDSALYLCASSWGTGAYEQYFGPGTRLTVT.